Listed below are T cell receptor beta chains from one sample, sequenced in a study of T cell responses to AZD1222 COVID-19 vaccine. Assay used: immunoSEQ multiplex PCR; TCRdb lists only in-frame clones, some missing. The sample lists 110,000 or so clones; around 90% were seen once. Sample: peripheral blood, taken 28 days after the second AZD1222 dose. The receptors derive from an adult who received the AZD1222 COVID-19 vaccine. Each CDR3 is given without its conserved first and last residue. The order of the fields is CDR3 protein, V gene.

ASSYPGHPTSGNTIY	TRBV7-9
ASSTRSPSNEQF	TRBV6-5
ASSPRGGTNYEQY	TRBV7-3
ASRLNRVEGTQY	TRBV6-5
ASSMTSGAPDTQY	TRBV6-5
ASRRRGSDHTGPYNSPLH	TRBV27
ASCDREGLGPTDTQY	TRBV19
ASSLLRGSGAYNEQF	TRBV9
ASSLEASGTTGELF	TRBV7-2
ALGSGQVNQPQH	TRBV30
ASSYPTVPYGYT	TRBV6-2/TRBV6-3
ASGGQGASHEQY	TRBV7-9
SVVLPLGGPLH	TRBV29-1
ASSPKRFLNTEAF	TRBV6-5
ASTIQISHEQY	TRBV12-3/TRBV12-4
ASSLGWGRGNTEAF	TRBV5-1